The 27 T cell receptor beta chains reported below all come from one sample, sequenced in a study of neoadjuvant nivolumab and ipilimumab in lung cancer. Only in-frame clones appear in the TCRdb table, and some are missing; sequencing was by immunoSEQ multiplex PCR. This table has over 1,000 clones, 84% appearing once. Source: adjacent normal lung tissue, taken after neoadjuvant nivolumab, alone or with ipilimumab, at or shortly before surgery. The receptor set was obtained from an adult with non-small cell lung cancer.

This clone has a handful of counts. V gene TRBV11-2 combines with J gene TRBJ1-5; 7 positions match TRBD1. The V gene's germline CDR1 is SGHAT and CDR2 FQNNGV. V was clipped by 5 bases and J by 3 bases; unmatched bases: 7. The CDR3 spans 15 residues. This CDR3 is CASSRDREFNQPQHF. CDR3 nucleotides: TGTGCCAGCAGCCGCGACAGGGAGTTCAATCAGCCCCAGCATTTT.

The chain combines TRBV18 with TRBJ1-1; TRBD1 might be the D (5 bases). The ends were cut back, 5 bases at V and 1 base at J, with 14 bases in the middle. CDR1 is KGHSH, CDR2 LQKENI, per germline. CDR3 length: 15 residues. Here the CDR3 DNA reads TGTGCCAGCTCAGAAGGGGTCCTGGGGAACACTGAAGCTTTCTTT. Protein sequence: CASSEGVLGNTEAFF.

V is TRBV29-1 and J is TRBJ1-2; D perhaps matches TRBD1 (5 bases). The CDR3 runs 11 residues. The V gene's germline CDR1 is SQVTM and CDR2 ANQGSEA. The V and J ends lost 7 bases and 2 bases respectively, with 8 bases between them. The DNA for the CDR3 is TGCAGCGCACAGGAAAACTATGGCTACACCTTC. Its translation: CSAQENYGYTF.

V and J are TRBV5-1 and TRBJ1-3; tentatively, D is TRBD1 (5 bases). Germline CDR1 and CDR2: SGHRS and YFSETQ. Trimming cost V 0 bases and J 0 bases, with 10 bases left between them. This CDR3 spans 16 amino acids. The CDR3 sequence: CASSLVGPDSGNTIYF. DNA of the CDR3: TGCGCCAGCAGCTTGGTGGGGCCAGACTCTGGAAACACCATATATTTT.

This rearrangement joins TRBV27 to TRBJ1-2; D call uncertain. The germline gives CDR1 MNHEY, CDR2 SMNVEV (reference sequence). The CDR3 spans 17 residues. V was pared by 2 bases and J by 4 bases, with 20 bases between. This CDR3 is CASSLKVTADAFYGYTF. The CDR3 DNA follows: TGTGCCAGCAGTTTAAAGGTAACAGCGGACGCCTTCTATGGCTACACCTTC.

This clone was picked up one time. J is TRBJ1-6 and V is TRBV6-1; 7 positions agree with TRBD1. The germline V gene encodes CDR1 MNHNS and CDR2 SASEGT. Trimming took 3 bases from V and 12 from J; bases not matched to a gene: 11. The CDR3 contains 15 residues. DNA for the CDR3: TGTGCCAGCAGTGATCAGTTGACAGGGTACGGACCCCTCCACTTT. Translated, it gives CASSDQLTGYGPLHF.

The chain joins TRBV5-6 to TRBJ2-2; TRBD1 might be the D (6 bases). Trimming removed 1 base at V and 4 bases at J, with 14 bases between. The CDR3 covers 16 residues. Per germline, CDR1 SGHDT and CDR2 YYEEEE. The CDR3 coding sequence is TGTGCCAGCAGCTTGCAGGGGATCGTCCCCACCGGGGAGCTGTTTTTT. Translated: CASSLQGIVPTGELFF.

The chain employs TRBV6-5 and TRBJ1-1; 7 nucleotides agree with TRBD1. The CDR3 has 12 residues. J lost 10 bases, V lost 5 bases, and 7 bases had no gene match. Germline CDR1 reads MNHEY; CDR2 reads SVGAGI. The CDR3 here is CASSPTGEAAFF. CDR3 nucleotides: TGTGCCAGCAGTCCAACAGGGGAGGCAGCTTTCTTT.

The V and J genes are TRBV27 and TRBJ1-2; 7 bases are shared with TRBD1. Germline CDR1 is MNHEY and CDR2 is SMNVEV (reference sequence). Trimming took 3 bases from V and 3 from J; bases not matched to a gene: 13. This CDR3 spans 17 amino acids. The CDR3 region has the DNA TGTGCCAGCAGTTTTGGGGCAGGGGGAGTTATTGACTATGGCTACACCTTC. It yields the protein CASSFGAGGVIDYGYTF.

The genes are TRBV5-5 and TRBJ2-1; 8 bases fit TRBD1. The CDR3 is made up of 15 amino acids. Germline assignment: CDR1 SGHKS and CDR2 YYEKEE (reference sequence). V trimming: 4 bases; J trimming: 4 bases; junction bases outside the gene matches: 7. CDR3: CASSTGTGIYNEQFF. Written as DNA, the CDR3 is TGTGCCAGCAGCACCGGGACAGGAATTTACAATGAGCAGTTCTTC.

The CDR3 loop is CASSLDFYTYEQYF. Written as DNA, the CDR3 is TGTGCCAGCAGCTTAGACTTTTATACCTACGAGCAGTACTTC. The chain recombines TRBV11-1 with TRBJ2-7; D is ambiguous. V lost 1 base, J lost 2 bases, and 9 bases lay in between. The CDR3 loop spans 14 amino acids. Germline V CDR1 and CDR2: SGHAT, FQDESV (reference sequence).

The chain uses TRBV6-5 and TRBJ2-1, with D possibly being TRBD2 (6 bases). The CDR3 has 14 amino acids. CDR1 is MNHEY, CDR2 SVGAGI, per germline. V was pared by 6 bases and J by 6 bases, with 15 bases between. The CDR3: CASSTPGSGNEQFF. The CDR3 DNA is TGTGCCAGCAGCACCCCGGGTAGCGGCAATGAGCAGTTCTTC.

The V gene is TRBV2, the J gene TRBJ1-1; TRBD1 aligns across 10 bases. CDR1 and CDR2 from the germline V gene are SNHLY and FYNNEI. Losses at the gene ends were 4 bases for V and 5 bases for J; bases not matched to a gene: 13. The CDR3 consists of 17 residues. The CDR3 region is CASSAGRGRTGGTEAFF. The CDR3 region has the DNA TGTGCCAGCAGTGCAGGGCGAGGAAGGACAGGGGGGACTGAAGCTTTCTTT. The full variable domain, its missing parts supplied by reference TRBV2 and TRBJ1-1, is EPEVTQTPSHQVTQMGQEVILRCVPISNHLYFYWYRQILGQKVEFLVSFYNNEISEKSEIFDDQFSVERPDGSNFTLKIRSTKLEDSAMYFCASSAGRGRTGGTEAFFGQGTRLTVV.

This chain uses TRBV27 with TRBJ1-1; D gene uncertain. V lost 1 base, J lost 2 bases, and 8 bases lay in between. Germline values: CDR1 MNHEY, CDR2 SMNVEV (reference sequence). The CDR3 contains 14 residues. The CDR3 DNA sequence: TGTGCCAGCAGTTTATTACAGATAAACACTGAAGCTTTCTTT. This codes for CASSLLQINTEAFF.

This chain links TRBV18 with TRBJ2-3, with D uncertain. The V gene's germline CDR1 is KGHSH and CDR2 LQKENI. CDR3 length equals 16 residues. Trimming removed 3 bases at V and 1 base at J, with 14 bases between. The CDR3 region has the DNA TGTGCCAGCTCACCCCTTAGCCTTGGGGGCACAGATACGCAGTATTTT. It translates to CASSPLSLGGTDTQYF. Complete variable domain (other parts from reference TRBV18 and TRBJ2-3): NAGVMQNPRHLVRRRGQEARLRCSPMKGHSHVYWYRQLPEEGLKFMVYLQKENIIDESGMPKERFSAEFPKEGPSILRIQQVVRGDSAAYFCASSPLSLGGTDTQYFGPGTRLTVL.

The genes are TRBV19 and TRBJ2-6, with 8 bases matching TRBD2. Germline V CDR1 and CDR2: LNHDA, SQIVND (reference sequence). The CDR3 consists of 17 residues. With V trimmed by 6 bases and J by 4 bases, 11 bases remained unmatched. CDR3 sequence: CASSNPGGAAGANVLTF. The DNA for the CDR3 is TGTGCCAGTAGCAACCCGGGAGGGGCGGCGGGGGCCAACGTCCTGACTTTC.

CDR3 protein: CASSKQGAIGDTQYF. The CDR3 DNA follows: TGTGCCAGCAGTAAACAGGGGGCCATCGGCGATACGCAGTATTTT. This chain connects TRBV28 to TRBJ2-3, with TRBD1 matching over 9 bases. CDR3 length equals 15 residues. J lost 6 bases, V lost 5 bases, and 9 bases had no gene match. The germline gives CDR1 MDHEN, CDR2 SYDVKM.

V gene TRBV7-2 combines with J gene TRBJ1-1; a weak D match, TRBD1 (5 bases). CDR1 and CDR2 from the germline V gene are SGHTA and FQGNSA. The CDR3 runs 15 residues. V was clipped by 0 bases and J by 3 bases, with 11 bases between them. The chain's CDR3 is CASSLAGDWDTEAFF. DNA of the CDR3: TGTGCCAGCAGCTTAGCCGGGGACTGGGACACTGAAGCTTTCTTT.

CDR3 bases: TGTGCCAGCAGCTTTAAGGAGATACGCACCGGGGAGCTGTTTTTT. Its protein product is CASSFKEIRTGELFF. This chain uses TRBV5-4 with TRBJ2-2; no reliable D call. V was pared by 2 bases and J by 4 bases, with 12 bases between. The CDR3 contains 15 residues. The germline V gene has CDR1 SGHNT and CDR2 YYREEE (reference sequence).

The chain joins TRBV30 to TRBJ1-5, with a weak D call TRBD1 (6 bases). V lost 5 bases and J 5 bases, leaving 13 bases between the germline ends. The CDR3 loop spans 13 amino acids. Germline CDR1 and CDR2: GTSNPN and SVGIG (reference sequence). CDR3: CAWSGGPYQPQHF. The CDR3 nucleotides read TGTGCCTGGTCCGGGGGGCCGTATCAGCCCCAGCATTTT.

J is TRBJ1-2 and V is TRBV4-2; the D gene is possibly TRBD1 (5 bases). The V gene lost 0 bases and the J gene lost 2 bases, with 13 bases spanning the gap. The CDR3 is 16 amino acids. The germline CDR1 and CDR2 sequences are LGHNA and YNFKEQ. This CDR3 is CASSQEGHEENYGYTF. The CDR3 DNA reads TGTGCCAGCAGCCAAGAGGGGCACGAGGAGAACTATGGCTACACCTTC.

The rearrangement joins TRBV10-3 to TRBJ2-7, with 7 bases fitting TRBD2. The CDR3 has 12 amino acids. Trimming cost V 10 bases and J 3 bases; bases outside gene matches: 6. Germline CDR1 is ENHRY and CDR2 is SYGVKD. CDR3 loop: CATTPGGYEQYF. CDR3 nucleotides: TGTGCCACCACCCCGGGGGGCTACGAGCAGTACTTC.

The chain combines TRBV25-1 with TRBJ2-7; 11 bases fit TRBD2. This CDR3 spans 16 amino acids. Germline loops: CDR1 MGHDK, CDR2 SYGVNS. V shed 5 bases, J shed 2 bases, and the junction held 8 bases outside the gene matches. CDR3 amino acids: CASSSTSGALPYEQYF. Here the CDR3 DNA reads TGTGCCAGCAGTTCGACTAGCGGGGCTCTGCCCTACGAGCAGTACTTC.

The chain is built from TRBV28 and TRBJ1-5; possible D gene TRBD1, 5 bases. The CDR3 runs to 15 residues. Germline V lookup: CDR1 MDHEN, CDR2 SYDVKM. Trimming removed 4 bases from V and 7 bases from J, with 17 bases in between. For the CDR3, the DNA is TGTGCCAGCAGTTCCCCGATTCAGGGCGACCAGCCCCAGCATTTT. Encoded protein: CASSSPIQGDQPQHF.

The chain has TRBV5-6 and TRBJ2-5, with D unclear. The CDR3 loop spans 14 amino acids. Germline assignment: CDR1 SGHDT and CDR2 YYEEEE. Trimming took off 4 bases at V and 2 bases at J, with 12 bases between the two ends. The CDR3 protein is CASSPLRKQETQYF. CDR3 nucleotide sequence: TGTGCCAGCAGCCCCCTCAGGAAACAAGAGACCCAGTACTTC.

The CDR3 nucleotides read TGTGCCAGTAGTACCTTAACGGGGTCAACGTGGGAGCAGTACTTC. This gives the protein CASSTLTGSTWEQYF. The rearrangement links TRBV19 to TRBJ2-7, with TRBD2 as a possible D gene (5 bases). The CDR3 is made up of 15 amino acids. Germline CDR1 reads LNHDA; CDR2 reads SQIVND (reference sequence). Trimming shortened V by 4 bases and J by 7 bases, and 20 bases separated the two germline ends.

This clone occurred a few times. J is TRBJ1-2 and V is TRBV2; D not certain. CDR1 is SNHLY, CDR2 FYNNEI, per germline. V was clipped by 8 bases and J by 9 bases, with 22 bases between them. The CDR3 consists of 14 residues. CDR3: CASEFNQARGSYTF. DNA for the CDR3: TGTGCCAGCGAATTTAACCAGGCCCGGGGAAGCTACACCTTC.